Following are 21 T cell receptor beta chains from one sample sequenced in a study of T cells after yellow fever vaccination. In TCRdb, the 5' RACE reads were re-called with MiXCR into one record per CDR3 protein. The sample yields about 510,000 distinct CDR3 sequences, about a fifth seen once. The input for sequencing was PBMCs, taken less than 25 days after the first yellow fever vaccination. These receptors came from a man younger than 35 who received the YFV17D yellow fever vaccine.

The rearrangement joins TRBV23-1 to TRBJ2-3, with no clear D. TRBV23-1 is marked as an open reading frame, function uncertain. CDR3 length: 16 residues. The ends were cut back, 3 bases at V and 4 bases at J, with 17 bases in the middle. The CDR3 bases are TGCGCCAGCAGTCAGGACCAAGGCCCCGTCCCAGATACGCAGTATTTT. Translated, it gives CASSQDQGPVPDTQYF.

The genes are TRBV20-1 and TRBJ1-5; 7 nucleotides agree with TRBD1. This CDR3 contains 12 residues. Germline CDR1 reads DFQATT; CDR2 reads SNEGSKA (reference sequence). V shed 4 bases and J 5 bases; nucleotides not matched to a gene: 2. The CDR3 sequence is CSATQGDQPQHF. In DNA form, the CDR3 reads TGCAGTGCTACTCAGGGGGATCAGCCCCAGCATTTT.

J is TRBJ2-5 and V is TRBV7-9; 7 positions agree with TRBD1. Germline V CDR1 and CDR2: SEHNR, FQNEAQ (reference sequence). The trim removed 5 bases at V and 5 bases at J, leaving 8 bases unmatched. This CDR3 is built from 14 residues. Written as DNA, the CDR3 is TGTGCCAGCAGCCACGAACAGGGGCGGGAGACCCAGTACTTC. This sequence encodes CASSHEQGRETQYF.

This clonotype was seen at least ten times. The gene calls are TRBV10-3 and TRBJ2-1; no clear D gene. V was cut by 0 bases and J by 8 bases, with 5 bases left in between. CDR1 ENHRY and CDR2 SYGVKD come from the germline V gene. The CDR3 totals 12 residues. The CDR3 DNA reads as TGTGCCATCAGTGAGTCGATTTATGAGCAGTTCTTC. Translating it yields CAISESIYEQFF.

This clonotype was counted only a few times. The chain's CDR3 is CASSLEEFGGNQPQHF. CDR3 in DNA: TGTGCCAGCAGCCTAGAGGAGTTTGGAGGCAATCAGCCCCAGCATTTT. The chain has TRBV6-1 and TRBJ1-5, with D uncertain. This CDR3 has 16 amino acids. The V end was cut by 6 bases, the J end by 2 bases, with 17 bases between. Germline lookup yields CDR1 MNHNS and CDR2 SASEGT.

The genes are TRBV20-1 and TRBJ2-2; 7 bases are a match to TRBD1. V lost 1 base, J lost 4 bases, and 6 bases stayed unmatched. CDR3 size: 15 residues. Looked up from germline, CDR1 is DFQATT and CDR2 is SNEGSKA (reference sequence). CDR3 DNA: TGCAGTGCTAGAGTCCACCGGGACAGCACCGGGGAGCTGTTTTTT. Protein: CSARVHRDSTGELFF.

J is TRBJ2-3 and V is TRBV5-1; the D gene is possibly TRBD1 (6 bases). CDR3 length: 15 amino acids. Germline assignment: CDR1 SGHRS and CDR2 YFSETQ. The V gene lost 4 bases and the J gene lost 2 bases, with 14 bases spanning the gap. CDR3 in amino acids: CASSVQGIYTDTQYF. The CDR3, as DNA: TGCGCCAGCAGCGTCCAGGGGATATACACAGATACGCAGTATTTT.

V gene TRBV6-5 combines with J gene TRBJ2-1; 8 bases line up with TRBD1. Trimming removed 5 bases from V and 4 bases from J; junction bases left unmatched: 7. CDR1 is MNHEY and CDR2 is SVGAGI in the germline V gene. CDR3 size: 15 residues. CDR3 residues: CASSNTGGSYNEQFF. CDR3 DNA sequence: TGTGCCAGCAGTAACACAGGGGGGTCTTACAATGAGCAGTTCTTC.

The V gene is TRBV30, the J gene TRBJ1-2; no clear D. The germline CDR1 and CDR2 sequences are GTSNPN and SVGIG (reference sequence). CDR3 length: 12 residues. The V end was cut by 7 bases, the J end by 2 bases, with 11 bases between. The CDR3 loop reads CASPAFNYGYTF. CDR3 nucleotide sequence: TGTGCCTCCCCAGCCTTCAACTATGGCTACACCTTC.

The chain has TRBV5-6 and TRBJ2-7, with 7 bases lining up with TRBD1. The CDR3 length is 12 residues. Germline V gives CDR1 SGHDT, CDR2 YYEEEE. The ends lost 4 bases at V and 4 bases at J; junction bases unmatched: 2. CDR3 amino acids: CASSMGQYEQYV. The CDR3 nucleotides read TGTGCCAGCAGCATGGGACAGTACGAGCAGTACGTC.

This clonotype came up a few times. The V and J genes are TRBV20-1 and TRBJ2-1; D possibly uses TRBD1 or TRBD2 (5 bases each). The V gene's germline CDR1 is DFQATT and CDR2 SNEGSKA (reference sequence). The CDR3 totals 13 residues. V was cut by 5 bases and J by 7 bases, with 15 bases left in between. Here the CDR3 DNA reads TGCAGTGCTTCCCTTAGAGGGGCAAATGAGCAGTTCTTC. It codes for CSASLRGANEQFF.

Only a few counts were recorded for this clonotype. This chain uses TRBV24-1 with TRBJ2-5; D is perhaps TRBD1 (5 bases). V was clipped by 2 bases and J by 5 bases, with 11 bases between them. Per germline, CDR1 KGHDR and CDR2 SFDVKD. The CDR3 runs to 14 residues. CDR3 amino acids: CATSDSDSGETQYF. The DNA for the CDR3 is TGTGCCACCAGTGATTCCGACAGTGGGGAGACCCAGTACTTC.

This clonotype was detected only once. V is TRBV29-1 and J is TRBJ1-4; D ambiguous. Germline CDR1 SQVTM, CDR2 ANQGSEA. V lost 7 bases to trimming and J lost 0 bases, with 9 bases between them. The CDR3 contains 13 residues. The CDR3 sequence: CSGITTTNEKLFF. The CDR3 DNA reads TGCAGCGGGATCACGACAACTAATGAAAAACTGTTTTTT. Using reference TRBV29-1 and TRBJ1-4 for the parts outside the CDR3, the full variable domain is SAVISQKPSRDICQRGTSLTIQCQVDSQVTMMFWYRQQPGQSLTLIATANQGSEATYESGFVIDKFPISRPNLTFSTLTVSNMSPEDSSIYLCSGITTTNEKLFFGSGTQLSVL.

V gene TRBV27 combines with J gene TRBJ1-1; 8 nucleotides align to TRBD1. Looked up from germline, CDR1 is MNHEY and CDR2 is SMNVEV (reference sequence). This CDR3 spans 14 amino acids. V shed 6 bases and J 4 bases; nucleotides not matched to a gene: 7. The CDR3 spells CASSTDRGATEAFF. CDR3 in DNA: TGTGCCAGCAGCACCGACAGGGGTGCCACTGAAGCTTTCTTT.

This clonotype has only a few counts. This chain connects TRBV7-3 to TRBJ1-1; the match to TRBD1 covers 10 bases. The length of the CDR3 is 15 residues. The ends lost 5 bases at V and 0 bases at J; junction bases unmatched: 3. Germline lookup yields CDR1 SGHTA and CDR2 FQGTGA. CDR3 nucleotide sequence: TGTGCCAGCAGCGTGACAGGGGGCCTGAACACTGAAGCTTTCTTT. Its protein is CASSVTGGLNTEAFF.

The chain couples TRBV4-3 to TRBJ2-5; tentatively, D is TRBD1 (5 bases). Deletions cut 0 bases from V and 0 bases from J, with 8 bases between. The CDR3 sequence is 15 residues long. In germline, CDR1 is LGHNA, CDR2 YSLEER. The CDR3 nucleotides read TGCGCCAGCAGCCAAGATCCAGGGCACCAAGAGACCCAGTACTTC. Amino acids: CASSQDPGHQETQYF.

The rearrangement joins TRBV7-9 to TRBJ1-1, with 10 positions matching TRBD1. Germline CDR1 reads SEHNR; CDR2 reads FQNEAQ (reference sequence). The trim removed 5 bases at V and 4 bases at J, leaving 7 bases unmatched. This CDR3 is built from 15 residues. The CDR3 spells CASSRRTGGSTEAFF. CDR3 nucleotides: TGTGCCAGCAGCCGTCGGACAGGGGGGAGCACTGAAGCTTTCTTT.

There are a few counts of this clonotype. The V gene is TRBV15, the J gene TRBJ2-2; D is uncertain. The V and J ends lost 0 bases and 4 bases respectively, with 12 bases between them. Germline V gene sequence: CDR1 LNHNV, CDR2 YYDKDF (reference sequence). The length of the CDR3 is 16 residues. CDR3 nucleotides: TGTGCCACCAGCAGAGATCGGGCCGGTGGCACCGGGGAGCTGTTTTTT. Protein product: CATSRDRAGGTGELFF.

The rearrangement links TRBV12-3 or TRBV12-4 to TRBJ2-1, with D perhaps matching TRBD2 (5 bases). Trimming pared 10 bases from V and 5 bases from J, leaving 18 bases between. The CDR3 is 14 amino acids. CDR3 loop: CANRPGNTNNEQFF. The DNA of the CDR3 is TGTGCCAACAGACCGGGAAACACGAACAATGAGCAGTTCTTC.

There are a few counts of this clonotype. V is TRBV21-1 and J is TRBJ2-7; no DNA check was done on the table's D call, TRBD2. TRBV21-1 is listed as a pseudogene. This CDR3 region has 14 residues. This CDR3 is CASNPLRGSYEQYV. The CDR3 DNA follows: TGTGCCAGCAACCCGCTTCGAGGCTCCTACGAGCAGTACGTC.

This clonotype was picked up a small number of times. V and J are TRBV4-2 and TRBJ2-2; D is unclear. Germline CDR1 LGHNA, CDR2 YNFKEQ. Trimming took off 1 base at V and 1 base at J, with 7 bases between the two ends. This CDR3 contains 15 residues. In nucleotides, the CDR3 is TGTGCCAGCAGCCAAGTGGGCCAGAACACCGGGGAGCTGTTTTTT. Translating it yields CASSQVGQNTGELFF.